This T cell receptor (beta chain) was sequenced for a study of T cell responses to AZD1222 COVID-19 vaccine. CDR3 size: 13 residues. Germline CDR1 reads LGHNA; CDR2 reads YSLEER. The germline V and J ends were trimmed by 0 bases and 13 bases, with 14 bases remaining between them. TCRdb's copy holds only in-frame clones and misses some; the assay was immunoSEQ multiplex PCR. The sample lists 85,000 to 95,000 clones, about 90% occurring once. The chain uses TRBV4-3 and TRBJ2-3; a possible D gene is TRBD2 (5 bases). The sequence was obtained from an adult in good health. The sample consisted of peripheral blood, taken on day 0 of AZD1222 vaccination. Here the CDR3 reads CASSQDSGVREYF. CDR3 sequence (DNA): TGCGCCAGCAGCCAAGATTCCGGGGTACGAGAGTATTTT.